This T cell receptor (beta chain) appears in the sequencing data of a study of Ad26.COV2.S vaccination and SARS-CoV-2 variants. The repertoire was sequenced with immunoSEQ multiplex PCR; TCRdb's copy has only in-frame clones and lacks some. There are about 680,000 clones in the sample; roughly 90% occur only once, and roughly 1.5% lies in the top ten. The CDR3 contains 15 residues. Trimming pared 5 bases from V and 5 bases from J, leaving 16 bases between. Germline values: CDR1 SEHNR, CDR2 FQNEAQ (reference sequence). Specified treatment: 19 received Ad26.COV2.S at low or high dose, single or two shots; about 5 received placebo; per-sample allocation not given. Material that was analyzed had been drawn on day 63 after the first vaccine or placebo injection. An Ad26 vector expressing Wuhan-strain SARS-CoV-2 spike constituted the vaccine.

The source material was peripheral blood, sampled in a trial of Ad26.COV2.S vaccine versus placebo. This TCR was recovered from a person between 18 and 65 years old who received the Ad26.COV2.S COVID-19 vaccine or a placebo. The chain links TRBV7-9 to TRBJ1-5, with a possible D match to TRBD1 (5 bases). Here the CDR3 DNA reads TGTGCCAGCAGCCCGGGGGACCTGGGGGATCAGCCCCAGCATTTT. Protein product: CASSPGDLGDQPQHF.